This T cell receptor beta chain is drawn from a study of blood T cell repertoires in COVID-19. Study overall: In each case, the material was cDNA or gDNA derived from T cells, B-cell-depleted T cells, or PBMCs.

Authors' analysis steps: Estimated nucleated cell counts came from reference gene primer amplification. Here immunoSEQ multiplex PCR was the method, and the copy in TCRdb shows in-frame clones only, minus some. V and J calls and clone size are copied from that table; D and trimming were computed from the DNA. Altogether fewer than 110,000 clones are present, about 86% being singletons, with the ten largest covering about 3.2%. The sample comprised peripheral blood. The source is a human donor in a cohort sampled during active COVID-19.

The CDR3 sequence: CASSVIGGANTEAFF. CDR3 coding DNA: TGTGCCAGCAGCGTAATTGGCGGCGCGAACACTGAAGCTTTCTTT. This chain uses TRBV9 with TRBJ1-1; no firm D call. Germline values: CDR1 SGDLS, CDR2 YYNGEE. Trimming removed 1 base from V and 1 base from J, with 11 bases in between. CDR3 length equals 15 residues.